This T cell receptor beta chain was found in a study of CD8+ T cells in alopecia areata. V was clipped by 3 bases and J by 6 bases, with 15 bases between them. The CDR3 covers 15 residues. The V gene's germline CDR1 is MDHEN and CDR2 SYDVKM. Findings and limits, study-wide: Scalp clonality decreased significantly with tofacitinib, and so did expanded CD8+ clones among the top 100.

This clone was found many times. Its antigen remains unknown. RNA was extracted and reverse transcribed into cDNA as the sequencing template. Using immunoSEQ multiplex PCR, the repertoire was profiled, and TCRdb retains in-frame clones only, with some absent. The sample lists about 74,000 clones; around 30% were seen once. As to treatment: oral pan-JAK inhibitor, 5-10 mg twice daily. The clonotype comes from a human donor with alopecia areata. The rearrangement joins TRBV28 to TRBJ2-4, with D unclear. The input for sequencing was CD8+ T cells sorted from blood, taken at week 4, from a patient treated with tofacitinib. The CDR3 spells CASSLYSISRNIQYF. For the CDR3, the DNA is TGTGCCAGCAGTTTGTACTCCATCTCCAGAAACATTCAGTACTTC.